Following are 17 T cell receptor beta chains from one sample sequenced in a study of cytomegalovirus exposure and HLA in healthy donors. PCR employed 60 Vbeta and 13 Jbeta primers. The repertoire was sequenced with immunoSEQ multiplex PCR; TCRdb's copy has only in-frame clones and lacks some. The table records roughly 120,000 clones, over 65% of them present only once. The sample comprised PBMCs. These receptors were obtained from a woman aged 25 to 39 in good health and CMV-seropositive.

This clone turned up a few times. The chain uses TRBV6-5 and TRBJ1-1, with D perhaps TRBD1 (5 bases). The CDR3 runs 13 residues. The V and J ends lost 8 bases and 1 base respectively, with 11 bases between them. Per germline, CDR1 MNHEY and CDR2 SVGAGI. DNA of the CDR3: TGTGCCAGCGTTCAGGGAGGGAACACTGAAGCTTTCTTT. Its translation: CASVQGGNTEAFF.

This clone was picked up a small number of times. The chain carries TRBV4-1 and TRBJ1-2; D is unresolved. This CDR3 spans 14 amino acids. V shed 0 bases and J shed 3 bases, with 8 bases lying between them. Per germline, CDR1 MGHRA and CDR2 YSYEKL. The DNA for the CDR3 is TGCGCCAGCAGCCAAGATCGCCTAGACTATGGCTACACCTTC. It yields the protein CASSQDRLDYGYTF.

Concerning this clone itself: The junction departs from the called germline gene at one end, perhaps through a read error. The J gene is TRBJ2-5, the V gene TRBV5-1; 10 nucleotides agree with TRBD1. There are 16 residues in the CDR3. Germline-derived CDR1 and CDR2 are SGHRS and YFSETQ. In DNA form, the CDR3 reads TGCGCCAGCGGCTTGGAAGGACAGGGGGGACCGGAGACCCAGTACTTC. It specifies CASGLEGQGGPETQYF. Full variable domain (missing parts from reference TRBV5-1 and TRBJ2-5): KAGVTQTPRYLIKTRGQQVTLSCSPISGHRSVSWYQQTPGQGLQFLFEYFSETQRNKGNFPGRFSGRQFSNSRSEMNVSTLELGDSALYLCASGLEGQGGPETQYFGPGTRLLVL.

This clone was counted once. The chain uses TRBV30 and TRBJ1-2, with unresolved D. The V gene lost 4 bases and the J gene lost 4 bases, with 4 bases spanning the gap. From germline, CDR1 is GTSNPN and CDR2 SVGIG (reference sequence). The CDR3 totals 10 residues. Here the CDR3 reads CAWIGYGYTF. The CDR3 bases are TGTGCCTGGATCGGCTATGGCTACACCTTC.

V and J are TRBV27 and TRBJ1-5, with D perhaps matching TRBD1 (5 bases). V was trimmed by 4 bases and J by 4 bases, leaving 8 bases between them. In germline, CDR1 is MNHEY, CDR2 SMNVEV (reference sequence). The CDR3 covers 13 residues. The DNA for the CDR3 is TGTGCCAGCAGTTCGGGGGGAAATCAGCCCCAGCATTTT. As protein: CASSSGGNQPQHF.

V and J are TRBV19 and TRBJ2-7; TRBD2 agrees at 10 bases. Germline V gives CDR1 LNHDA, CDR2 SQIVND (reference sequence). V gave up 1 base and J gave up 5 bases; unmatched junction bases: 2. This CDR3 contains 14 residues. CDR3 residues: CASSIVGTSDEQYF. The CDR3 DNA follows: TGTGCCAGTAGTATAGTTGGGACTAGCGACGAGCAGTACTTC.

The rearrangement links TRBV11-2 to TRBJ2-3; D remains ambiguous. From germline, CDR1 is SGHAT and CDR2 FQNNGV. V was clipped by 5 bases and J by 3 bases, with 9 bases between them. The CDR3 is 13 residues long. The CDR3 sequence is CASSLGPTDTQYF. Here the CDR3 DNA reads TGTGCCAGCAGCCTTGGGCCTACAGATACGCAGTATTTT.

The rearrangement uses TRBV10-3 and TRBJ2-2; the match to TRBD2 covers 8 bases. Trimming at V came to 2 bases and at J to 0 bases, leaving 8 bases not matched to a gene. Germline loops: CDR1 ENHRY, CDR2 SYGVKD. There are 18 residues in the CDR3. The DNA of the CDR3 is TGTGCCATCAGTGAGGTTCCCCCAGCGGGGGCGAACACCGGGGAGCTGTTTTTT. As protein: CAISEVPPAGANTGELFF.

J is TRBJ2-7 and V is TRBV15; 7 bases are a match to TRBD2. The V gene end was trimmed by 0 bases and the J gene end by 5 bases; junction bases not matched to a gene: 16. CDR3 length: 18 amino acids. CDR1 and CDR2 (germline): LNHNV, YYDKDF (reference sequence). As DNA, the CDR3 is TGTGCCACCAGCAGAGATCCCGGGCGCGGGGGACTCTGGAACGAGCAGTACTTC. Its protein is CATSRDPGRGGLWNEQYF.

The J gene is TRBJ1-2, the V gene TRBV7-9; possible D gene TRBD1, 6 bases. V lost 3 bases to trimming and J lost 4 bases, with 12 bases between them. The CDR3 has 14 amino acids. Germline V gene sequence: CDR1 SEHNR, CDR2 FQNEAQ (reference sequence). CDR3 coding DNA: TGTGCCAGCAGCTTGTACAGGGACCTCTATGGCTACACCTTC. Translation gives CASSLYRDLYGYTF.

This chain connects TRBV9 to TRBJ2-7; 10 bases map to TRBD2. The CDR3 has 15 residues. Germline V lookup: CDR1 SGDLS, CDR2 YYNGEE. The V segment lost 1 base and the J segment 6 bases; nucleotides outside the gene matches: 7. The CDR3 region has the DNA TGTGCCAGCAGCGTAACAGCGGGAGGGCCGGTCGAGCAGTACTTC. It specifies CASSVTAGGPVEQYF.

This clone was picked up one time. The chain is built from TRBV30 and TRBJ1-6; 7 positions match TRBD1. The CDR3 has 14 residues. The germline CDR1 and CDR2 sequences are GTSNPN and SVGIG (reference sequence). Unmatched junction bases numbered 0, after V lost 0 bases and J lost 4 bases. The CDR3 sequence: CAWSVGQYNSPLHF. The CDR3 DNA sequence: TGTGCCTGGAGTGTGGGACAGTATAATTCACCCCTCCACTTT.

The chain joins TRBV10-3 to TRBJ1-1; D is possibly TRBD1 (6 bases). CDR1 ENHRY and CDR2 SYGVKD come from the germline V gene. This CDR3 spans 16 amino acids. The germline V and J ends were trimmed by 2 bases and 0 bases, with 13 bases remaining between them. The CDR3 spells CAISENRAVLNTEAFF. The DNA for the CDR3 is TGTGCCATCAGTGAGAACAGGGCAGTTTTGAACACTGAAGCTTTCTTT.

This chain connects TRBV11-2 to TRBJ1-1; D is unresolved. The CDR3 contains 18 residues. The V end was cut by 3 bases, the J end by 4 bases, with 24 bases between. Germline V gives CDR1 SGHAT, CDR2 FQNNGV. Written as DNA, the CDR3 is TGTGCCAGCAGCTTTTGGGAGGCGCAGCAACAAGAAAGCACTGAAGCTTTCTTT. Protein sequence: CASSFWEAQQQESTEAFF.

The chain has TRBV7-9 and TRBJ2-7; TRBD1 matches 10 bases. Germline V gene sequence: CDR1 SEHNR, CDR2 FQNEAQ (reference sequence). The CDR3 is made up of 15 amino acids. The V segment lost 6 bases and the J segment 5 bases; nucleotides outside the gene matches: 10. CDR3: CASSRAGTGDHEQYF. DNA of the CDR3: TGTGCCAGCAGTCGAGCCGGGACAGGGGACCACGAGCAGTACTTC.

This chain joins TRBV2 and TRBJ1-5; a weak D match, TRBD1 (5 bases). The V end lost 2 bases, the J end lost 6 bases, and 17 bases lay between the germline ends. Looked up from germline, CDR1 is SNHLY and CDR2 is FYNNEI. The CDR3 is 16 amino acids. This chain's CDR3 is CASSETSVRGGQPQHF. The CDR3 DNA sequence: TGTGCCAGCAGTGAAACGTCGGTAAGGGGTGGTCAGCCCCAGCATTTT.

The V and J genes are TRBV15 and TRBJ1-2; no firm D call. CDR1 and CDR2 from the germline V gene are LNHNV and YYDKDF (reference sequence). Between the trimmed V and J ends, which lost 5 bases and 5 bases, there was a span of 12 bases. This CDR3 comprises 13 residues. DNA of the CDR3: TGTGCCACCAGCTTACCAGCGGTTTATGGCTACACCTTC. Translation: CATSLPAVYGYTF.